This T cell receptor (beta chain) was obtained from a study of identical twins. The CDR3 spans 15 residues. Germline V lookup: CDR1 SQVTM, CDR2 ANQGSEA. The V and J ends lost 4 bases and 3 bases respectively, with 16 bases between them. Each CDR3 protein is one row after TCRdb ran MiXCR on the 5' RACE reads. The profile covers 450,000 or so distinct CDR3 sequences, with under 20% appearing a single time and around 12% taken by the ten largest. The chain has TRBV29-1 and TRBJ2-1; no reliable D call. The sample consisted of naive T cells sorted from blood. The sequence came from a man aged 50 to 60 in good health. CDR3: CSVGVRTVDYNEQFF. CDR3 nucleotide sequence: TGCAGCGTTGGCGTAAGGACCGTGGACTACAATGAGCAGTTCTTC.